These 4 T cell receptor beta chains originate from one sample sequenced in a study of control samples from healthy donors and cancer patients. Libraries were prepared by immunoSEQ multiplex PCR; TCRdb keeps only in-frame clonotypes and omits some of them. The profile covers roughly 120,000 clones, with approximately 89% appearing a single time and 7.8% taken by the ten largest. Sequenced input: blood. These receptors originate from a young woman in good health.

This clone was seen more than once but under ten times. The CDR3, as DNA: TGTGCCAGCAGTTTTGGGCTAGCGGGAGGGGGGTCATATGATGAGCAGTTCTTC. Amino acids: CASSFGLAGGGSYDEQFF. The V gene is TRBV27, the J gene TRBJ2-1; 12 nucleotides align to TRBD2. Germline V gene sequence: CDR1 MNHEY, CDR2 SMNVEV (reference sequence). This CDR3 contains 18 residues. V trimming: 3 bases; J trimming: 8 bases; junction bases outside the gene matches: 14.

The V gene is TRBV6-4, the J gene TRBJ1-2, with D tentatively TRBD1 (6 bases). Looked up from germline, CDR1 is MRHNA and CDR2 is SNTAGT. Trimming shortened V by 0 bases and J by 0 bases, and 14 bases separated the two germline ends. The CDR3 extends over 17 amino acids. The CDR3 here is CASSDSINKGANYGYTF. The CDR3 nucleotides are TGTGCCAGCAGTGACTCGATTAATAAGGGGGCTAACTATGGCTACACCTTC.

The chain has TRBV10-3 and TRBJ1-1, with unresolved D. V was shortened by 8 bases and J by 5 bases, with 18 bases between the two germline ends. Looked up from germline, CDR1 is ENHRY and CDR2 is SYGVKD. CDR3 length: 14 residues. The CDR3 sequence is CAIGVSRSPTEAFF. CDR3 in DNA: TGTGCCATCGGGGTCAGTCGTTCTCCAACTGAAGCTTTCTTT.

The chain is built from TRBV28 and TRBJ2-3; possibly TRBD2 for D (6 bases). This CDR3 contains 17 residues. CDR1 and CDR2 (germline): MDHEN, SYDVKM. V shed 2 bases and J shed 0 bases, with 15 bases lying between them. Here the CDR3 reads CASSLPERAPSTDTQYF. CDR3 DNA sequence: TGTGCCAGCAGTTTACCGGAGCGGGCCCCTAGCACAGATACGCAGTATTTT.